Below, one T cell receptor (beta chain) is given with its context. No antigen is known for it. Germline loops: CDR1 MNHEY, CDR2 SVGAGI. Trimming removed 5 bases from V and 1 base from J; junction bases left unmatched: 1. The CDR3 spans 14 residues. Sequencing used cDNA as its template, made by extracting RNA and reverse transcribing it. The repertoire was sequenced with immunoSEQ multiplex PCR; TCRdb's copy has only in-frame clones and lacks some. The repertoire has about 150,000 clones, 55% of them found once; the top ten carry under 5.5%. The sample is drawn from a study of CD8+ T cells in alopecia areata. Regarding the study as a whole: Scalp sequencing captures resident alphabeta T cells of normal skin too. Clonality exceeded that of normal scalp in lesional scalp, most notably in alopecia totalis/universalis.

This chain connects TRBV6-5 to TRBJ2-7; 11 bases fit TRBD1. The sample comprised CD4+ T cells sorted from blood. This receptor was obtained from a human donor in good health. The CDR3 region is CASSRDRGSYEQYF. DNA for the CDR3: TGTGCCAGCAGTAGGGACAGGGGGTCCTACGAGCAGTACTTC.